These T cell receptor beta chains were read from a single sample in a study of siplizumab effects on memory and regulatory T cells. Some clones are missing from TCRdb's copy, which holds only in-frame ones; the method was immunoSEQ multiplex PCR. The sample has about 97,000 clones, around 90% seen once; the top ten hold around 13%. Sequenced sample: non-Treg CD4+ T cells sorted from blood. The receptors come from a human donor in good health. Each CDR3 is given with its conserved first and last residue. Each record gives: clone size, V gene, J gene, D gene, CDR3 DNA, CDR3 protein. D genes are given only for firm matches. Not every row has a clone size; where given, it reads once, few, many or a size class.

abundance: -
v_gene: TRBV19
j_gene: TRBJ1-5
d_gene: -
CDR3nt: TGTGCCAGTAGTATAGGACAGTCTAGCAATCAGCCCCAGCATTTT
CDR3aa: CASSIGQSSNQPQHF

abundance: -
v_gene: TRBV5-1
j_gene: TRBJ1-1
d_gene: -
CDR3nt: TGCGCCAGCAGCTTGGGGGAGGGGTCTACTGAAGCTTTCTTT
CDR3aa: CASSLGEGSTEAFF

abundance: -
v_gene: TRBV2
j_gene: TRBJ1-1
d_gene: -
CDR3nt: TGTGCCAGCAGTGTCGGGAGCAACAGGGTCGGGACTGAAGCTTTCTTT
CDR3aa: CASSVGSNRVGTEAFF

abundance: -
v_gene: TRBV7-9
j_gene: TRBJ2-7
d_gene: TRBD1
CDR3nt: TGTGCCAGCAGCTCACTCACAGGGGGCGGAAGCGAGCAGTACTTC
CDR3aa: CASSSLTGGGSEQYF

abundance: -
v_gene: TRBV28
j_gene: TRBJ2-5
d_gene: -
CDR3nt: TGTGCCAGCAGTCCCCAAGGACACTACCAAGAGACCCAGTACTTC
CDR3aa: CASSPQGHYQETQYF

abundance: once
v_gene: TRBV7-3
j_gene: TRBJ2-1
d_gene: -
CDR3nt: TGTGCCAGCAGCTCCAGGCCGGTATCAAATGGGAATGAGCAGTTCTTC
CDR3aa: CASSSRPVSNGNEQFF

abundance: -
v_gene: TRBV28
j_gene: TRBJ2-1
d_gene: TRBD1
CDR3nt: TGTGCCAGCAGTTTAAGGACAGGCGCCTACAATGAGCAGTTCTTC
CDR3aa: CASSLRTGAYNEQFF

abundance: -
v_gene: TRBV2
j_gene: TRBJ2-5
d_gene: TRBD2
CDR3nt: TGTGCCAGCAAACTAGCGGGAGGGAGGGGGGAGACCCAGTACTTC
CDR3aa: CASKLAGGRGETQYF

abundance: once
v_gene: TRBV19
j_gene: TRBJ2-3
d_gene: TRBD2
CDR3nt: TGTGCCACTAAGCGGGAGAGGGGCCTAGGCACAGATACGCAGTATTTT
CDR3aa: CATKRERGLGTDTQYF

abundance: -
v_gene: TRBV6-5
j_gene: TRBJ1-2
d_gene: TRBD1
CDR3nt: TGTGCCAGCAGACCACCGGGACAGCCTTACTACACCTTC
CDR3aa: CASRPPGQPYYTF

abundance: -
v_gene: TRBV30
j_gene: TRBJ1-2
d_gene: -
CDR3nt: TGTGCCAGAGGGGAGGGCTCGGTGTATGGCTACACCTTC
CDR3aa: CARGEGSVYGYTF

abundance: -
v_gene: TRBV13
j_gene: TRBJ2-2
d_gene: -
CDR3nt: TGTGCCAGCAGCTTATTGGGGGAGAACACCGGGGAGCTGTTTTTT
CDR3aa: CASSLLGENTGELFF